These 26 T cell receptor beta chains came from one sample sequenced in a study of post-analysis software for immune sequencing data. Study-level results: Compared with controls, patients had more of roughly five TRBV segments, including TRBV5-6, TRBV5-1 and TRBV20-1.

These receptors lack a known antigen. Unique molecular identifiers were present in the TCR beta cDNA libraries. In TCRdb, the PCR reads were re-called with MiXCR into one record per CDR3 protein. The sample consists of 750,000 to 950,000 distinct CDR3 sequences, about 50% of them appearing once. Input material: blood. Receptors originate from a girl aged 5 to 17 with multiple sclerosis.

The gene calls are TRBV5-1 and TRBJ1-2; 9 bases fit TRBD1. The CDR3 consists of 13 residues. After removal of 7 bases from V and 8 bases from J, the junction contained 9 bases not matched to a gene. The germline V gene encodes CDR1 SGHRS and CDR2 YFSETQ. The CDR3 DNA follows: TGCGCCAGCGGGGACAGGGAATTTGGAGGCTACACCTTC. This codes for CASGDREFGGYTF.

The chain uses TRBV12-3 or TRBV12-4 and TRBJ2-1; D is tentatively TRBD1 or TRBD2 (5 bases each). CDR3 size: 16 residues. Between the trimmed V and J ends, which lost 7 bases and 0 bases, there was a span of 16 bases. In DNA form, the CDR3 reads TGTGCCAGCATTTCGAGGGGCAGGAGCTCCTACAATGAGCAGTTCTTC. This translates into CASISRGRSSYNEQFF.

The chain uses TRBV29-1 and TRBJ1-5, with a weak D call TRBD1 (6 bases). Germline CDR1 is SQVTM and CDR2 is ANQGSEA. V lost 4 bases and J lost 0, with 10 bases in between. CDR3 length equals 14 residues. The CDR3 loop reads CSVVTGNSNQPQHF. The CDR3 DNA follows: TGCAGCGTTGTAACAGGGAATAGCAATCAGCCCCAGCATTTT.

The J gene is TRBJ2-4, the V gene TRBV7-9, with D possibly being TRBD2 (6 bases). V was cut by 0 bases and J by 0 bases, with 15 bases left in between. CDR3 size: 18 residues. The germline gives CDR1 SEHNR, CDR2 FQNEAQ (reference sequence). For the CDR3, the DNA is TGTGCCAGCAGCTTAGCGGCAGGGAGGTTGTTAGCCAAAAACATTCAGTACTTC. This encodes CASSLAAGRLLAKNIQYF.

In its sample, this clonotype was seen once. As DNA, the CDR3 is TGTGCCACCAGCAGAGATATCTCCCCGGGGTGGGAGACCCAGTACTTC. Protein product: CATSRDISPGWETQYF. The chain has TRBV15 and TRBJ2-5; D is possibly TRBD2 (5 bases). Deletions cut 0 bases from V and 5 bases from J, with 16 bases between. The CDR3 covers 16 residues. Germline CDR1 and CDR2: LNHNV and YYDKDF (reference sequence).

The chain couples TRBV25-1 to TRBJ2-1, with no clear D. This CDR3 is 12 amino acids long. With 3 bases removed from V and 5 bases from J, the gap between germline ends came to 5 bases. Germline assignment: CDR1 MGHDK and CDR2 SYGVNS. CDR3 DNA: TGTGCCAGCAGTGACCAACACAATGAGCAGTTCTTC. Protein sequence: CASSDQHNEQFF.

CDR3 DNA sequence: TGTGCCAGCAGCGTAGTAAGCGGGGGCCTCAGGGAGACCCAGTACTTC. It is translated as CASSVVSGGLRETQYF. The chain is built from TRBV9 and TRBJ2-5, with TRBD2 identical over 8 bases. Looked up from germline, CDR1 is SGDLS and CDR2 is YYNGEE. Trimming at V came to 0 bases and at J to 5 bases, leaving 9 bases not matched to a gene. This CDR3 is 16 amino acids long.

This clonotype was seen more than once but under ten times. The chain combines TRBV29-1 with TRBJ2-1; 8 bases agree with TRBD2. Per the germline V gene, CDR1 is SQVTM and CDR2 is ANQGSEA. Losses at the gene ends were 7 bases for V and 4 bases for J; bases not matched to a gene: 6. This CDR3 has 13 amino acids. CDR3 bases: TGCAGCGAAACCAAGCGGGGGTACAATGAGCAGTTCTTC. Translation: CSETKRGYNEQFF.

The chain is built from TRBV12-5 and TRBJ1-4, with 10 bases identical to TRBD1. Germline CDR1 LGHNT, CDR2 FRNRAP. The V and J ends lost 6 bases and 11 bases, in that order; junction bases with no gene match: 9. This CDR3 comprises 14 residues. The CDR3, as DNA: TGTGCTAGTGGAGCCCGGGACAGGGGCGGGAAACTGTTTTTT. This codes for CASGARDRGGKLFF.

V and J are TRBV7-3 and TRBJ2-1, with 11 positions matching TRBD2. The CDR3 has 13 amino acids. Trimming took 5 bases from V and 9 from J; bases not matched to a gene: 3. In germline, CDR1 is SGHTA, CDR2 FQGTGA. The CDR3 loop reads CASSVSGGVEQFF. The DNA of the CDR3 is TGTGCCAGCAGCGTTAGCGGGGGGGTTGAGCAGTTCTTC.

Only a few counts were recorded for this clonotype. V usage is TRBV5-1 and J usage is TRBJ2-5; unclear D gene. The germline CDR1 and CDR2 sequences are SGHRS and YFSETQ. The CDR3 spans 15 residues. V lost 4 bases, J lost 1 base, and 14 bases lay in between. CDR3 DNA sequence: TGCGCCAGCAGCCCGGCGGCCAGTCTCCAAGAGACCCAGTACTTC. This translates into CASSPAASLQETQYF.

The V and J genes are TRBV12-5 and TRBJ2-1, with a possible D match to TRBD1 (6 bases). Looked up from germline, CDR1 is LGHNT and CDR2 is FRNRAP. This CDR3 spans 13 amino acids. V dropped 6 bases and J dropped 4 bases, with 10 bases sitting between them. The CDR3 loop is CASGSGQYNEQFF. CDR3 nucleotide sequence: TGTGCTAGTGGCTCAGGACAGTACAATGAGCAGTTCTTC.

V and J are TRBV29-1 and TRBJ2-1; 8 bases fit TRBD2. The V gene end was trimmed by 3 bases and the J gene end by 0 bases; junction bases not matched to a gene: 4. Germline lookup yields CDR1 SQVTM and CDR2 ANQGSEA. CDR3 length equals 15 residues. The CDR3 DNA reads TGCAGCGTTGATTCGAGCGGGAGCTCCTACAATGAGCAGTTCTTC. As protein: CSVDSSGSSYNEQFF.

This clonotype appeared a single time. This chain links TRBV7-6 with TRBJ2-3; tentative D call: TRBD1 (5 bases). V was clipped by 5 bases and J by 1 base, with 16 bases between them. The CDR3 contains 16 residues. The germline V gene has CDR1 SGHVS and CDR2 FNYEAQ. CDR3: CASSRWTSVGTDTQYF. The CDR3 DNA follows: TGTGCCAGCAGCCGCTGGACATCGGTAGGCACAGATACGCAGTATTTT.

The chain carries TRBV9 and TRBJ2-1; 8 nucleotides line up with TRBD2. Germline CDR1 and CDR2: SGDLS and YYNGEE. CDR3 length: 14 amino acids. The ends lost 3 bases at V and 5 bases at J; junction bases unmatched: 4. The CDR3 loop is CASSGLAFDNEQFF. The CDR3 DNA is TGTGCCAGCAGCGGACTAGCGTTTGACAATGAGCAGTTCTTC.

The chain recombines TRBV12-3 or TRBV12-4 with TRBJ2-1; D possibly uses TRBD1 or TRBD2 (6 bases each). The CDR3 spans 18 residues. Trimming cost V 5 bases and J 9 bases, with 29 bases left between them. The CDR3 spells CASSPLRRGLRGVGEQFF. The DNA of the CDR3 is TGTGCCAGCAGTCCGCTCAGACGGGGTCTTAGGGGGGTCGGTGAGCAGTTCTTC.

The rearrangement joins TRBV29-1 to TRBJ1-2; TRBD1 aligns across 8 bases. The V and J ends lost 4 bases and 1 base, in that order; junction bases with no gene match: 20. The CDR3 runs 19 residues. Germline CDR1 SQVTM, CDR2 ANQGSEA. This CDR3 is CSVVAGGFQHISYNYGYTF. DNA of the CDR3: TGCAGCGTTGTGGCAGGGGGCTTCCAGCACATATCCTATAACTATGGCTACACCTTC.

The J gene is TRBJ2-7, the V gene TRBV5-1, with D possibly being TRBD1 or TRBD2 (5 bases each). CDR1 is SGHRS, CDR2 YFSETQ, per germline. This CDR3 is built from 17 residues. Deletions cut 3 bases from V and 3 bases from J, with 22 bases between. The DNA for the CDR3 is TGCGCCAGCAGCTCCTGGGACGGAGGCTTCCTACTCTACGAGCAGTACTTC. It codes for CASSSWDGGFLLYEQYF.

This clonotype occurred a few times. The gene calls are TRBV5-1 and TRBJ2-1, with unresolved D. Germline CDR1 reads SGHRS; CDR2 reads YFSETQ. This CDR3 comprises 14 residues. With 4 bases removed from V and 5 bases from J, the gap between germline ends came to 13 bases. The CDR3, as DNA: TGCGCCAGCAGCCCGGTGAGGACCGACAATGAGCAGTTCTTC. This encodes CASSPVRTDNEQFF.

The V and J genes are TRBV9 and TRBJ2-3; D is uncertain. The V end was cut by 0 bases, the J end by 0 bases, with 11 bases between. This CDR3 has 16 residues. CDR1 is SGDLS and CDR2 is YYNGEE in the germline V gene. This CDR3 is CASSVVVLGSTDTQYF. Written as DNA, the CDR3 is TGTGCCAGCAGCGTAGTCGTCTTGGGGAGCACAGATACGCAGTATTTT.

The genes are TRBV27 and TRBJ2-5; 9 bases are shared with TRBD2. After removal of 5 bases from V and 5 bases from J, the junction contained 12 bases not matched to a gene. The CDR3 has 16 amino acids. Germline V gene data show CDR1 as MNHEY and CDR2 as SMNVEV (reference sequence). CDR3 bases: TGTGCCAGCAGTCTGTCTAGCGGGGAGACGGTGGAGACCCAGTACTTC. Translation: CASSLSSGETVETQYF.

V usage is TRBV5-1 and J usage is TRBJ2-5; 10 nucleotides line up with TRBD2. Unmatched junction bases numbered 11, after V lost 1 base and J lost 11 bases. Germline V gene data show CDR1 as SGHRS and CDR2 as YFSETQ. The CDR3 extends over 15 amino acids. The CDR3 DNA follows: TGCGCCAGCAGCTTGCGAACGGCTAGCGGGGGTGAGCAGTACTTC. It yields the protein CASSLRTASGGEQYF. Using reference TRBV5-1 and TRBJ2-5 for the parts outside the CDR3, the full variable domain is KAGVTQTPRYLIKTRGQQVTLSCSPISGHRSVSWYQQTPGQGLQFLFEYFSETQRNKGNFPGRFSGRQFSNSRSEMNVSTLELGDSALYLCASSLRTASGGEQYFGPGTRLLVL.

This sequence joins TRBV6-2 or TRBV6-3 and TRBJ2-2, with TRBD1 as a possible D gene (6 bases). The CDR3 is 14 residues long. Germline CDR1 MNHEY, CDR2 SVGEGT. V was clipped by 6 bases and J by 3 bases, with 11 bases between them. CDR3 sequence reads: CASSWTADTGELFF. CDR3 nucleotide sequence: TGTGCCAGCAGCTGGACAGCCGACACCGGGGAGCTGTTTTTT.

The chain is built from TRBV20-1 and TRBJ2-1; unclear D gene. The V gene's germline CDR1 is DFQATT and CDR2 SNEGSKA (reference sequence). The CDR3 totals 13 residues. V gave up 6 bases and J gave up 2 bases, with 11 bases separating them. CDR3 loop: CSAAKRTYNEQFF. For the CDR3, the DNA is TGCAGTGCGGCTAAACGGACCTACAATGAGCAGTTCTTC.

The rearrangement links TRBV29-1 to TRBJ1-4; no clear D gene. The ends were cut back, 7 bases at V and 2 bases at J, with 11 bases in the middle. This CDR3 contains 13 residues. Germline V gene data show CDR1 as SQVTM and CDR2 as ANQGSEA. CDR3 sequence (DNA): TGCAGCGCCATGCTCGGGACTAATGAAAAACTGTTTTTT. Residues: CSAMLGTNEKLFF.

This clonotype was observed a few times. V and J are TRBV29-1 and TRBJ1-1, with unresolved D. Deletions cut 8 bases from V and 1 base from J, with 14 bases between. The CDR3 has 13 residues. Germline values: CDR1 SQVTM, CDR2 ANQGSEA. DNA for the CDR3: TGCAGCTCACCCGGCCAAGCGAACACTGAAGCTTTCTTT. Protein sequence: CSSPGQANTEAFF.